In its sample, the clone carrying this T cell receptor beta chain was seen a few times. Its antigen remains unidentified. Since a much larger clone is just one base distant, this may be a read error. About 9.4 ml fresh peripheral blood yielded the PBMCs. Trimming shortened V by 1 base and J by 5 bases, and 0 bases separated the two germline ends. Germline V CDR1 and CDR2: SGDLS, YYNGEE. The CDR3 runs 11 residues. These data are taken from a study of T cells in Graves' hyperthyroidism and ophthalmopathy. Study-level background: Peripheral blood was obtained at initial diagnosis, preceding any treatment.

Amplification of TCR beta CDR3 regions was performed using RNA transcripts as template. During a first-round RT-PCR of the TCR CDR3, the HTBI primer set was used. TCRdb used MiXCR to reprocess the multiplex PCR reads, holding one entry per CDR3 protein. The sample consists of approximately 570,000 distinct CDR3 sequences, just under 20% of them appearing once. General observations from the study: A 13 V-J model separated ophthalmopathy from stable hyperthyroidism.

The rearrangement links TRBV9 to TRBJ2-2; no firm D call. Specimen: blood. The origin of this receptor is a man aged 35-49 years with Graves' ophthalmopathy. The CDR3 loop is CASSVTGELFF. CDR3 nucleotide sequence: TGTGCCAGCAGCGTAACCGGGGAGCTGTTTTTT.